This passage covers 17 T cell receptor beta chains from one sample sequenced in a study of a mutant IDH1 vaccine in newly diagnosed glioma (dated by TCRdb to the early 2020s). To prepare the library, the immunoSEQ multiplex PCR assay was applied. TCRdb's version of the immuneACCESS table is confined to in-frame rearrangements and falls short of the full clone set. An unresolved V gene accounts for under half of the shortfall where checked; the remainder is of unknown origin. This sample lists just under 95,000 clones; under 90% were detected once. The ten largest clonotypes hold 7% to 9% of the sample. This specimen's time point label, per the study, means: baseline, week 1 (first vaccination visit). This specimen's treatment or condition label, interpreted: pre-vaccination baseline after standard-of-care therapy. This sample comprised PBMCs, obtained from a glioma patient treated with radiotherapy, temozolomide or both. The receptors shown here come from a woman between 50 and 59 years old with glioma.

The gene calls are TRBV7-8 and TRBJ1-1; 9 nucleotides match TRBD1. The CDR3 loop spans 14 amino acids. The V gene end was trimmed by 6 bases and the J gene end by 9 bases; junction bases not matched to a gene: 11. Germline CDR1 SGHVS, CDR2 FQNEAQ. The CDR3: CASRETGGSGKAFF. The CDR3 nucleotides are TGTGCCAGCAGGGAAACAGGGGGCTCCGGCAAAGCTTTCTTT.

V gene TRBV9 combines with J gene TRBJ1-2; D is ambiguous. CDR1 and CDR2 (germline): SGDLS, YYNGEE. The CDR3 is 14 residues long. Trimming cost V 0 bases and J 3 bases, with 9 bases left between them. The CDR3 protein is CASSVALGYYGYTF. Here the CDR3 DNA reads TGTGCCAGCAGCGTAGCGCTAGGGTACTATGGCTACACCTTC.

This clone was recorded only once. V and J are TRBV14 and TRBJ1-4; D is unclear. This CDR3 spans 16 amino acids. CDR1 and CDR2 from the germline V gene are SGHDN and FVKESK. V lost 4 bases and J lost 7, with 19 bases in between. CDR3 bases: TGTGCCAGCAGCCTAGGGTTAGTCCGGCGATCTGAAAAACTGTTTTTT. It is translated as CASSLGLVRRSEKLFF. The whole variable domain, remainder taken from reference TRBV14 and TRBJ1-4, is EAGVTQFPSHSVIEKGQTVTLRCDPISGHDNLYWYRRVMGKEIKFLLHFVKESKQDESGMPNNRFLAERTGGTYSTLKVQPAELEDSGVYFCASSLGLVRRSEKLFFGSGTQLSVL.

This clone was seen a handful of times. The CDR3 nucleotides are TGTGCCAGCAGCGTAAAGACTAGCACCGGGGAGCTGTTTTTT. Its translation: CASSVKTSTGELFF. The gene calls are TRBV9 and TRBJ2-2; possibly TRBD2 for D (6 bases). The ends were cut back, 1 base at V and 4 bases at J, with 8 bases in the middle. Germline V gives CDR1 SGDLS, CDR2 YYNGEE. The CDR3 totals 14 residues.

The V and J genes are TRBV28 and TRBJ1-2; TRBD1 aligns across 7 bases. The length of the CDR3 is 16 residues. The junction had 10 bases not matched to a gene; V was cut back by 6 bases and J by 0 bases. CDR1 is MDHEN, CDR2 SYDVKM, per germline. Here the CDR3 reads CASSSPRTGSNYGYTF. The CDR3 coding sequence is TGTGCCAGCAGCTCACCTAGGACAGGTTCTAACTATGGCTACACCTTC.

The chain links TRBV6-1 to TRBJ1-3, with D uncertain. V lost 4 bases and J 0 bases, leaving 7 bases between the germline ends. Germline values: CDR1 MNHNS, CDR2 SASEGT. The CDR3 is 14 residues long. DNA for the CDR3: TGTGCCAGCAGTGTTTTCGGCTCTGGAAACACCATATATTTT. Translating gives CASSVFGSGNTIYF.

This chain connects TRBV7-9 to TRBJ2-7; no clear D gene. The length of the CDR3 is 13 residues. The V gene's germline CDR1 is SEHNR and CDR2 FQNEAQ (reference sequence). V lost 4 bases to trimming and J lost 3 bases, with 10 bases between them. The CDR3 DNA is TGTGCCAGCAGCTATCCGGGCAGCTACGAGCAGTACTTC. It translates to CASSYPGSYEQYF.

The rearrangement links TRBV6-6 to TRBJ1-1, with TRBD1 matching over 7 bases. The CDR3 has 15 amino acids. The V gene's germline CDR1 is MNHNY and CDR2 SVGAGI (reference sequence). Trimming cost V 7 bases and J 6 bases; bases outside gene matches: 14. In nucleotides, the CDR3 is TGTGCCAGCACCAATGAACAGGGGAGGTTTGCTGAAGCTTTCTTT. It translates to CASTNEQGRFAEAFF.

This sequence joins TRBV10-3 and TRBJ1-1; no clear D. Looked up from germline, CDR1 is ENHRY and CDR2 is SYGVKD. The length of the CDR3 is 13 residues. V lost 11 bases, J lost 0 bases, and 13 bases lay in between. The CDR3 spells CAFRFGLNTEAFF. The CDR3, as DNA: TGTGCCTTCCGATTTGGGTTGAACACTGAAGCTTTCTTT.

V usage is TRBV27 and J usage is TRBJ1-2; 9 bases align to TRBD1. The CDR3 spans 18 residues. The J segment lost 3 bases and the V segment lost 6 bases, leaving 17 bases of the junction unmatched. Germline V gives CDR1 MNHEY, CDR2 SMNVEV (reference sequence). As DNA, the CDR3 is TGTGCCAGCAGATTCGGGACAGGGCGCTTGATGGAAGACTATGGCTACACCTTC. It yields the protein CASRFGTGRLMEDYGYTF.

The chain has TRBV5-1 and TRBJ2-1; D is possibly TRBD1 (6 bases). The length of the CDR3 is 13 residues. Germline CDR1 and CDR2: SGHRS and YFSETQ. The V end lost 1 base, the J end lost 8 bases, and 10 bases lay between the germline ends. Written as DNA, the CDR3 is TGCGCCAGCAGCTTGAGGTCAGGGGATGAGCAGTTCTTC. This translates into CASSLRSGDEQFF.

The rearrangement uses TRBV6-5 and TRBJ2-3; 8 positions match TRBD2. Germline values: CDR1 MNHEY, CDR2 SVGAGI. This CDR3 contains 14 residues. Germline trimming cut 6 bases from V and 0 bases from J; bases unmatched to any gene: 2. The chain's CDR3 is CASSTGGSTDTQYF. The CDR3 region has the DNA TGTGCCAGCAGCACGGGGGGGAGCACAGATACGCAGTATTTT.

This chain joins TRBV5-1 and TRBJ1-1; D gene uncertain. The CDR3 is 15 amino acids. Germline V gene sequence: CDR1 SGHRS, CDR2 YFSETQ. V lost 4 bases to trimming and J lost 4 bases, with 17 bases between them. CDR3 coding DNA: TGCGCCAGCAGCCCCCCGGCGGGGAGATCCACTGAAGCTTTCTTT. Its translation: CASSPPAGRSTEAFF.

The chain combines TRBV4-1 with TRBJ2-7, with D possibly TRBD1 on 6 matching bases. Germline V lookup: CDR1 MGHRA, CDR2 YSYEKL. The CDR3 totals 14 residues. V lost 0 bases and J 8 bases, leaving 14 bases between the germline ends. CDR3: CASSQEAPGAKQYF. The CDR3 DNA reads TGCGCCAGCAGCCAAGAAGCCCCAGGGGCGAAGCAGTACTTC.

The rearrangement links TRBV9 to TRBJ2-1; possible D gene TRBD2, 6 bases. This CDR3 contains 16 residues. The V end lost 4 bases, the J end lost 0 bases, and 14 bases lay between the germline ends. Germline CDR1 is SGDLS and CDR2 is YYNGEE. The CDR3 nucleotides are TGTGCCAGCAGCTCATCGGCGGGGAACTCCTACAATGAGCAGTTCTTC. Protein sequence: CASSSSAGNSYNEQFF. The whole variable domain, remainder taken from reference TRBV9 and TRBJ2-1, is DSGVTQTPKHLITATGQRVTLRCSPRSGDLSVYWYQQSLDQGLQFLIQYYNGEERAKGNILERFSAQQFPDLHSELNLSSLELGDSALYFCASSSSAGNSYNEQFFGPGTRLTVL.

CDR3 nucleotide sequence: TGTGCCATCAGTGGCGGGGGAGGACAAAACTATGAGCAGTTCTTC. Its protein product is CAISGGGGQNYEQFF. The genes are TRBV10-3 and TRBJ2-1, with 7 bases aligning to TRBD2. The V gene's germline CDR1 is ENHRY and CDR2 SYGVKD. After removal of 4 bases from V and 8 bases from J, the junction contained 11 bases not matched to a gene. This CDR3 comprises 15 residues.

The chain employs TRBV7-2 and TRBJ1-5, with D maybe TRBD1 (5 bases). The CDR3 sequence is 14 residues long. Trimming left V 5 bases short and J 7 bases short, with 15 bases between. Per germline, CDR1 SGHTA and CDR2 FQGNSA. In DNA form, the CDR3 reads TGTGCCAGCAGCCCAGGGACCCCGGGACAGCCCCAGCATTTT. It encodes CASSPGTPGQPQHF.